This T cell receptor (beta chain) was profiled in a study of T cell responses to AZD1222 COVID-19 vaccine (dated by TCRdb to the early 2020s). Broadly, across the study: TCR sequencing was performed for 233 trial participants, of whom about 200 were given two doses of AZD1222 and 26 were given two doses of MenACWY control vaccine. Trial participants were enrolled by age into subgroups of 18-55, 56-69 and 70-plus years, and roughly 150, 30 and 60 TCR-sequenced participants, respectively, were included in these subgroups.

The CDR3 regions of human TCRbeta chains were analyzed by immunosequencing. On the study's bioinformatics: Repertoire TCRs were checked for matches against a reference library of SARS-CoV-2-specific TCRs that had been generated using the MIRA antigen-specificity platform. Breadth was defined as the fraction of unique TCRs that were SARS-CoV-2-associated. Depth was defined as the fraction of total T cells that were SARS-CoV-2-associated. Using the MIRA data, each spike-specific TCR was mapped to the spike region that the TCR reacts to and placed in a CD4 or CD8 class. Log10-transformed breadth and depth values were compared by one-way ANOVA with Sidak's multiple comparisons tests. This is the immuneACCESS table as TCRdb keeps it, with only in-frame sequences that have V and J called. A part of the clones is gone; compared with another copy, unresolved V genes explain less than half, and the rest is unexplained. Clonal size and the V and J genes are those of that table, whereas D and trimming came from the DNA. This sample gives around 190,000 clones in total; approximately 91% of them show up just once. 1.5% to 2% of the sample is in the top ten clones.

What the study reported, not specific to this receptor: Conclusions about previously exposed vaccinees are limited because only six or seven AZD1222 recipients were SARS-CoV-2 seropositive at baseline. Reportedly, close to half of the unique spike-specific TCRs recognized epitopes lying outside the regions that are mutated in the B.1.351 and B.1.1.7 variants. Participants were mostly white British, with more females than males. The authors suggested clonal diversity may have been underestimated. In the small 56-69-year group, the increase in depth fell short of significance, most likely because of low power. After two AZD1222 doses, both the breadth and the depth of spike-specific TCRs were significantly higher than at day 0 and than in MenACWY recipients. Because no day 14 peak-response samples were available, the repertoires could be characterized only after the peak T cell response. Vaccine-associated CD4 TCRs spanned the whole spike protein, with dominant responses in regions 160-218 and 743-854.

On this clone itself: Its antigen is currently not known. Per-nucleotide qualities are absent, and no much larger clonotype sits a single base away.

The time point label, as the study defines it: about 28 days (+/-7) after the second vaccine dose. AZD1222 recipients with second doses at about 4 weeks or about 12 weeks were pooled, because spike-specific TCR depth and breadth did not differ between schedules. Samples from vaccinated people were obtained from the UK trials COV001 and COV002, which included a single-blind randomized controlled phase 2/3 trial of AZD1222 (ChAdOx1 nCoV-19) in healthy adults. For TCRbeta chain sequencing, PBMC samples were collected from trial participants at day 0 and at day 28 after the second dose. The sample was peripheral blood, taken 28 days after the second AZD1222 dose. The sequence was collected from an adult who received the AZD1222 COVID-19 vaccine.

At the DNA level, the sequence is TGTGCCAGCAGCCCGGGGGGACAGCCCCAGCATTTT. The encoded protein is CASSPGGQPQHF. The V and J segments used are TRBV6-2 or TRBV6-3 and TRBJ1-5; the D gene is possibly TRBD1, with 5 bases matching. Based on the germline V gene, the CDR1 and CDR2 sequences are MNHEY and SVGEGT. The CDR3, cysteine through phenylalanine, is 12 amino acids long. The entry retains the CDR3 DNA only, 36 bases that are in frame from base 1. V is clipped by 6 bases and J by 7 bases, and the sequence between their germline boundaries is 10 bases long.